This TCR beta chain was captured in a study of cytomegalovirus exposure and HLA in healthy donors. Study information: A previous analysis identified around 120 million unique TCR beta sequences derived from 180 million or so T cells. Early released data comprised about 84 million unique TCRs from HLA-typed donors.

The study ran its PCR with 60 Vbeta and 13 Jbeta primers. The protocol was immunoSEQ multiplex PCR, while the TCRdb copy is restricted to in-frame clones and leaves out a portion. There are approximately 100,000 clones in the sample; approximately 77% occur only once, and around 5.3% lies in the top ten. Unmatched junction bases numbered 10, after V lost 0 bases and J lost 1 base. The CDR3 has 18 residues. Germline V CDR1 and CDR2: MGHRA, YSYEKL. The rearrangement links TRBV4-1 to TRBJ2-3, with 7 positions matching TRBD1. Sample: PBMCs. The receptor's source is a woman aged 40 to 50 in good health and CMV-seronegative. The CDR3 loop reads CASSQESTGTAGTDTQYF. The CDR3 DNA is TGCGCCAGCAGCCAAGAGAGTACCGGGACAGCAGGCACAGATACGCAGTATTTT.